Each of the 8 T cell receptor beta chains below was sequenced from the same sample in a study of OX40 agonist ivuxolimab in advanced cancers. Library method: the immunoSEQ multiplex PCR assay. In its TCRdb copy, this immuneACCESS table keeps in-frame sequences only and misses some clones. Where compared with another copy, unresolved V genes explain less than half of these, and the others have no known cause. For this sample there are approximately 74,000 clones; 75% to 95% appear just once. The ten largest clones represent more than 0.45% of the sample. Sample: CD4+ or CD8+ T cells sorted from blood, taken in a trial of the OX40 agonist ivuxolimab. These receptors were taken from an adult with an advanced solid tumor such as melanoma, head and neck, liver or kidney cancer.

This clone was detected only a few times. This rearrangement joins TRBV6-1 to TRBJ2-3; possible D gene TRBD2, 6 bases. Germline lookup yields CDR1 MNHNS and CDR2 SASEGT. The germline V and J ends were trimmed by 4 bases and 4 bases, with 21 bases remaining between them. There are 17 residues in the CDR3. The CDR3 sequence is CASSATGLRGYADTQYF. The CDR3 DNA follows: TGTGCCAGCAGTGCCACGGGACTCCGTGGGTACGCAGATACGCAGTATTTT.

This chain uses TRBV7-2 with TRBJ2-1; D gene uncertain. This CDR3 has 12 amino acids. Germline loops: CDR1 SGHTA, CDR2 FQGNSA. V lost 0 bases to trimming and J lost 10 bases, with 7 bases between them. The CDR3 DNA reads as TGTGCCAGCAGCTTAGCCGGCACAGAGCAGTTCTTC. Its protein is CASSLAGTEQFF.

This chain's CDR3 is CASSVGGANVLTF. CDR3 nucleotide sequence: TGTGCCAGCAGTGTGGGCGGGGCCAACGTCCTGACTTTC. The chain joins TRBV2 to TRBJ2-6; D unresolved. Germline V CDR1 and CDR2: SNHLY, FYNNEI. Trimming removed 4 bases at V and 4 bases at J, with 5 bases between. The CDR3 totals 13 residues. The variable domain in full, completed from reference TRBV2 and TRBJ2-6, reads EPEVTQTPSHQVTQMGQEVILRCVPISNHLYFYWYRQILGQKVEFLVSFYNNEISEKSEIFDDQFSVERPDGSNFTLKIRSTKLEDSAMYFCASSVGGANVLTFGAGSRLTVL.

CDR3: CASSPDRVEDEQYF. The CDR3 nucleotides are TGTGCCAGCAGCCCAGACAGGGTCGAGGACGAGCAGTACTTC. The rearrangement joins TRBV11-1 to TRBJ2-7; 7 nucleotides line up with TRBD1. The CDR3 extends over 14 amino acids. Germline CDR1 and CDR2: SGHAT and FQDESV (reference sequence). Trimming cost V 5 bases and J 5 bases; bases outside gene matches: 9.

J is TRBJ2-7 and V is TRBV7-3; maybe TRBD2 (6 bases). The CDR3 runs to 16 residues. Deletions cut 0 bases from V and 3 bases from J, with 15 bases between. Germline-derived CDR1 and CDR2 are SGHTA and FQGTGA. The CDR3 bases are TGTGCCAGCAGCTTAACAGCTGGCGGGGCCTTCTACGAGCAGTACTTC. This encodes CASSLTAGGAFYEQYF. The variable domain in full, completed from reference TRBV7-3 and TRBJ2-7, reads GAGVSQTPSNKVTEKGKYVELRCDPISGHTALYWYRQSLGQGPEFLIYFQGTGAADDSGLPNDRFFAVRPEGSVSTLKIQRTERGDSAVYLCASSLTAGGAFYEQYFGPGTRLTVT.

J is TRBJ2-7 and V is TRBV27; TRBD2 matches at 7 bases. The J segment lost 6 bases and the V segment lost 5 bases, leaving 10 bases of the junction unmatched. In germline, CDR1 is MNHEY, CDR2 SMNVEV (reference sequence). The CDR3 is 14 amino acids. The CDR3 is CASSPRAGLGEQYF. CDR3 sequence (DNA): TGTGCCAGCAGTCCGCGAGCGGGACTGGGCGAGCAGTACTTC.

This rearrangement joins TRBV6-6 to TRBJ2-1; D not certain. V lost 4 bases and J lost 0, with 7 bases in between. CDR1 is MNHNY and CDR2 is SVGAGI in the germline V gene (reference sequence). CDR3 length: 14 residues. The CDR3 reads CASSSRSSYNEQFF. The CDR3 DNA sequence: TGTGCCAGCAGTTCCCGGAGCTCCTACAATGAGCAGTTCTTC.

The J gene is TRBJ1-6, the V gene TRBV25-1; 7 bases match TRBD1. The germline CDR1 and CDR2 sequences are MGHDK and SYGVNS. Trimming cost V 7 bases and J 9 bases; bases outside gene matches: 6. This CDR3 comprises 13 residues. CDR3 DNA sequence: TGTGCCAGCATGCGACAGGGAGGTTCACCCCTCCACTTT. Encoded protein: CASMRQGGSPLHF.